This record covers a single T cell receptor beta chain. Its antigen is unidentified. Expressed TCRB transcripts got sequenced, as all isolated RNA was reverse transcribed. Each sample of naive, central memory or regulatory T cells had, on average, about 3.57 million reads. Data came from immunoSEQ multiplex PCR; TCRdb stores just in-frame clones and leaves some out. The top ten hold about 0.027% of the sample, which has nearly 250,000 clones, 12% to 15% seen once. Every donor provided one heparinised blood draw, which averaged about 116 mL. Each population that was sorted was more than 95% pure. This entry belongs to a study of beta chain features in type 1 diabetes. Findings and caveats of the study: Naive, central memory and Treg TCRB repertoires seemed to resemble each other more closely in patients than they did in healthy donors.

Sequencing was done on a sample of naive CD4+ T cells from blood. The TCR sequence derives from a woman in her forties in good health.

The CDR3 DNA is TGTGCCAGCAGACCCGGACAGGGGCTGACAGATACGCAGTATTTT. This sequence encodes CASRPGQGLTDTQYF. The chain is built from TRBV6-5 and TRBJ2-3, with 9 bases lining up with TRBD1. V shed 6 bases, J shed 3 bases, and the junction held 7 bases outside the gene matches. Germline CDR1 MNHEY, CDR2 SVGAGI. CDR3 length: 15 amino acids.